The sequence of this T cell receptor beta chain was determined in a study of T cell repertoires in cytomegalovirus infection. Study-level background: It can be stated that public TCR beta signatures indicated CMV infection as well as a matching HLA type.

There are a few counts of this clonotype. Its antigen is unidentified. Each CDR3 protein is one row after TCRdb ran MiXCR on the reads. The sample shows 630,000 or so distinct CDR3 sequences, 20% to 25% of them seen only once. The germline V gene encodes CDR1 SEHNR and CDR2 FQNEAQ (reference sequence). This CDR3 region has 17 residues. J gave up 2 bases and V 4 bases, and 7 bases lay outside the gene matches. Broader study findings: Summed frequency of shared TCR beta families picked out CMV carriers who also had the relevant HLA. There were HLA-C-restricted CMV-specific TCR beta clonotypes dominating the ex vivo response.

This chain links TRBV7-9 with TRBJ2-1, with 11 bases fitting TRBD1. The sample comprised CD8+ T cells from PBMCs. This TCR was sampled from a human donor in good health (CMV status not recorded). Some clones in this sample may be carry-over from other donors' samples. CDR3 in DNA: TGTGCCAGCAGCTCCCGGGGGACAGGGGGAACCTACAATGAGCAGTTCTTC. Amino acids: CASSSRGTGGTYNEQFF.